The 26 T cell receptor beta chains given below trace back to one sample, sequenced in a study of shared clonotypes between healthy human individuals. Clones were sequenced by immunoSEQ multiplex PCR, and TCRdb holds only the in-frame ones, with some missing. The sample records about 1 million clones, more than 60% being singletons. Sample: memory CD4+ T cells sorted from blood. Regarding subset: CD45RA-negative fraction. Receptors originate from a man between 18 and 29 years old in good health.

The chain uses TRBV5-6 and TRBJ2-3; D might be TRBD2 (6 bases). Trimming shortened V by 0 bases and J by 2 bases, and 19 bases separated the two germline ends. The germline gives CDR1 SGHDT, CDR2 YYEEEE. CDR3 length: 18 amino acids. The CDR3, as DNA: TGTGCCAGCAGCTTGGGGCCAGGCGGGGCCACTGTCACAGATACGCAGTATTTT. This encodes CASSLGPGGATVTDTQYF.

This clone was counted between two and nine times. This sample includes further DNA sequences coding for the same CDR3. The DNA of the CDR3 is TGTGCCTCGAGGGATAGCAATCAGCCCCAGCATTTT. Amino acids: CASRDSNQPQHF. This chain uses TRBV28 with TRBJ1-5, with D uncertain. Germline assignment: CDR1 MDHEN and CDR2 SYDVKM. V lost 11 bases and J lost 0, with 8 bases in between. This CDR3 has 12 amino acids.

This chain uses TRBV7-2 with TRBJ1-3; no clear D. Germline CDR1 SGHTA, CDR2 FQGNSA. Deletions cut 1 base from V and 4 bases from J, with 5 bases between. The CDR3 is 13 residues long. CDR3 loop: CASSLVGGNTIYF. The CDR3 DNA sequence: TGTGCCAGCAGCTTAGTCGGAGGAAACACCATATATTTT. The full variable domain, its missing parts supplied by reference TRBV7-2 and TRBJ1-3, is GAGVSQSPSNKVTEKGKDVELRCDPISGHTALYWYRQSLGQGLEFLIYFQGNSAPDKSGLPSDRFSAERTGGSVSTLTIQRTQQEDSAVYLCASSLVGGNTIYFGEGSWLTVV.

The table lists this clone with a count of one. The CDR3 DNA reads TGTGCCAGTAGTACCTCCGGGACAATCAATCAGCCCCAGCATTTT. Its translation is CASSTSGTINQPQHF. The gene calls are TRBV19 and TRBJ1-5; D is perhaps TRBD1 (6 bases). V lost 4 bases and J 3 bases, leaving 13 bases between the germline ends. CDR1 and CDR2 from the germline V gene are LNHDA and SQIVND (reference sequence). The CDR3 covers 15 residues.

This clone was observed once. V gene TRBV27 combines with J gene TRBJ2-2; no reliable D call. Trimming pared 6 bases from V and 8 bases from J, leaving 7 bases between. The CDR3 has 11 amino acids. Germline lookup yields CDR1 MNHEY and CDR2 SMNVEV (reference sequence). Here the CDR3 DNA reads TGTGCCAGCAGCCGCGCGGGGGAGCTGTTTTTT. It translates to CASSRAGELFF.

J is TRBJ1-3 and V is TRBV5-5, with no clear D. The germline CDR1 and CDR2 sequences are SGHKS and YYEKEE (reference sequence). This CDR3 region has 14 residues. V was pared by 2 bases and J by 2 bases, with 8 bases between. CDR3: CASSFPGTGNTIYF. CDR3 sequence (DNA): TGTGCCAGCAGCTTCCCGGGGACTGGAAACACCATATATTTT.

The rearrangement links TRBV4-1 to TRBJ1-3; a possible D gene is TRBD1 (5 bases). Germline V lookup: CDR1 MGHRA, CDR2 YSYEKL. This CDR3 has 16 amino acids. V lost 1 base and J lost 0, with 10 bases in between. Here the CDR3 reads CASSQVTGPSGNTIYF. DNA of the CDR3: TGCGCCAGCAGCCAAGTTACGGGGCCCTCTGGAAACACCATATATTTT.

The V call is TRBV28, the J call TRBJ1-2, with 8 bases matching TRBD1. Germline lookup yields CDR1 MDHEN and CDR2 SYDVKM. This CDR3 is 17 amino acids long. Trimming removed 7 bases from V and 3 bases from J; junction bases left unmatched: 16. CDR3 amino acids: CASTPSGQGRGDYGYTF. The DNA for the CDR3 is TGTGCCAGCACCCCATCCGGACAGGGACGGGGGGACTATGGCTACACCTTC.

The chain joins TRBV27 to TRBJ2-7; D is ambiguous. The CDR3 loop spans 13 amino acids. V gave up 2 bases and J gave up 0 bases, with 5 bases separating them. CDR1 and CDR2 (germline): MNHEY, SMNVEV (reference sequence). The CDR3 region has the DNA TGTGCCAGCAGTTTACAGGTCTCCTACGAGCAGTACTTC. Protein product: CASSLQVSYEQYF.

This clone has a handful of counts. V gene TRBV9 combines with J gene TRBJ2-1; 7 positions agree with TRBD2. The CDR3 extends over 14 amino acids. From germline, CDR1 is SGDLS and CDR2 YYNGEE. The J segment lost 4 bases and the V segment lost 3 bases, leaving 4 bases of the junction unmatched. DNA for the CDR3: TGTGCCAGCAGCGGTAGCGGGCCTTACAATGAGCAGTTCTTC. Translation: CASSGSGPYNEQFF.

This chain joins TRBV9 and TRBJ2-7; TRBD2 is a possible D gene (6 bases). V lost 4 bases and J 3 bases, leaving 26 bases between the germline ends. Germline CDR1 is SGDLS and CDR2 is YYNGEE. The CDR3 contains 18 residues. The CDR3 loop reads CASSPGTGVLFGHYEQYF. CDR3 bases: TGTGCCAGCAGCCCCGGGACGGGGGTACTCTTCGGACACTACGAGCAGTACTTC.

The rearrangement links TRBV7-2 to TRBJ1-1, with 9 bases identical to TRBD1. The ends lost 5 bases at V and 6 bases at J; junction bases unmatched: 4. Germline CDR1 and CDR2: SGHTA and FQGNSA. This CDR3 contains 13 residues. CDR3 sequence: CASSQQGAAEAFF. CDR3 nucleotide sequence: TGTGCCAGCAGCCAACAGGGGGCGGCTGAAGCTTTCTTT.

To note about this clone: In the same sample, other DNA sequences code for this CDR3. V is TRBV11-2 and J is TRBJ2-5, with D possibly being TRBD1 or TRBD2 (6 bases each). Trimming left V 4 bases short and J 4 bases short, with 10 bases between. Germline assignment: CDR1 SGHAT and CDR2 FQNNGV. The CDR3 spans 13 residues. CDR3 DNA sequence: TGTGCCAGCAGCTCTGGGGGGCCAGAGACCCAGTACTTC. Encoded protein: CASSSGGPETQYF.

The chain is built from TRBV21-1 and TRBJ1-5; the table's D call, TRBD1, was not checked against the DNA. TRBV21-1 is shown as a pseudogene. This CDR3 has 14 residues. The CDR3 protein is CASFDRDSNQPQHF. The DNA of the CDR3 is TGTGCCAGCTTCGACAGGGATAGCAATCAGCCCCAGCATTTT.

V is TRBV10-3 and J is TRBJ1-2, with D possibly TRBD1 on 6 matching bases. From germline, CDR1 is ENHRY and CDR2 SYGVKD. Trimming removed 10 bases at V and 0 bases at J, with 18 bases between. The CDR3 length is 15 residues. The CDR3 loop is CATGTRTASNYGYTF. The CDR3 DNA follows: TGTGCCACGGGGACCCGGACAGCCTCTAACTATGGCTACACCTTC.

This chain uses TRBV19 with TRBJ1-5, with 9 nucleotides matching TRBD1. The germline V gene encodes CDR1 LNHDA and CDR2 SQIVND (reference sequence). V was clipped by 1 base and J by 2 bases; unmatched bases: 9. The CDR3 runs 18 residues. The CDR3 DNA sequence: TGTGCCAGTAGTATAGGAGGGGTGGACAGGGGAGGCAATCAGCCCCAGCATTTT. Translated, it gives CASSIGGVDRGGNQPQHF.

The chain has TRBV10-3 and TRBJ2-2, with D unresolved. This CDR3 contains 12 residues. CDR1 ENHRY and CDR2 SYGVKD come from the germline V gene. V shed 10 bases and J shed 4 bases, with 10 bases lying between them. The DNA for the CDR3 is TGTGCCAGTTGCCCCCCCACCGGGGAGCTGTTTTTT. This gives the protein CASCPPTGELFF.

This chain uses TRBV5-1 with TRBJ2-3, with 12 positions matching TRBD2. This CDR3 has 14 amino acids. The germline V gene encodes CDR1 SGHRS and CDR2 YFSETQ. Trimming at V came to 7 bases and at J to 5 bases, leaving 5 bases not matched to a gene. The CDR3 loop is CASSSGGAGDTQYF. The CDR3 DNA follows: TGCGCCAGCTCTAGCGGGGGGGCGGGAGATACGCAGTATTTT.

This chain uses TRBV5-1 with TRBJ1-2; 9 bases are shared with TRBD1. Germline values: CDR1 SGHRS, CDR2 YFSETQ. J was trimmed by 8 bases and V by 2 bases; bases with no gene match: 4. The CDR3 is made up of 13 amino acids. CDR3 region: CASSLQGAGGYTF. Here the CDR3 DNA reads TGCGCCAGCAGCTTACAGGGGGCAGGGGGCTACACCTTC.

Many counts were recorded for this clone. The sample carries other DNA sequences with the same CDR3. V and J are TRBV5-1 and TRBJ2-3; no firm D call. Per the germline V gene, CDR1 is SGHRS and CDR2 is YFSETQ. This CDR3 contains 11 residues. Trimming removed 8 bases from V and 1 base from J, with 5 bases in between. CDR3 loop: CASEGTDTQYF. CDR3 nucleotides: TGCGCCAGTGAAGGCACAGATACGCAGTATTTT.

The J gene is TRBJ1-4, the V gene TRBV4-3, with D uncertain. V lost 0 bases, J lost 7 bases, and 15 bases lay in between. There are 16 residues in the CDR3. Germline CDR1 and CDR2: LGHNA and YSLEER. In nucleotides, the CDR3 is TGCGCCAGCAGCCAAGACTACTGGGTTTTCGCTGAAAAACTGTTTTTT. Translation: CASSQDYWVFAEKLFF.

V gene TRBV9 combines with J gene TRBJ1-5; the match to TRBD1 covers 9 bases. The CDR3 extends over 17 amino acids. The V and J ends lost 1 base and 11 bases, in that order; junction bases with no gene match: 16. CDR1 SGDLS and CDR2 YYNGEE come from the germline V gene. CDR3 sequence (DNA): TGTGCCAGCAGCGTATCATTTGGACAGGGGCCTTCGCGGGCCCAGCATTTT. As protein: CASSVSFGQGPSRAQHF.

The V call is TRBV5-4, the J call TRBJ2-7, with D possibly matching TRBD2 (5 bases). V lost 1 base to trimming and J lost 6 bases, with 14 bases between them. The CDR3 contains 14 residues. Per the germline V gene, CDR1 is SGHNT and CDR2 is YYREEE (reference sequence). CDR3 in DNA: TGTGCCAGCAGCTTGCCCGCCCCTGAGGGCGAGCAGTACTTC. This encodes CASSLPAPEGEQYF.

The chain recombines TRBV25-1 with TRBJ1-5; D is uncertain. V was trimmed by 3 bases and J by 7 bases, leaving 10 bases between them. This CDR3 region has 13 residues. CDR1 is MGHDK, CDR2 SYGVNS, per germline. CDR3 region: CASSESGSQPQHF. The DNA for the CDR3 is TGTGCCAGCAGTGAGTCGGGATCCCAGCCCCAGCATTTT.

The CDR3 DNA is TGTGCCAGCAGTGAAGCGCCTCTCGGGATGAACACCGGGGAGCTGTTTTTT. This translates into CASSEAPLGMNTGELFF. This chain connects TRBV6-1 to TRBJ2-2; TRBD2 is a possible D gene (5 bases). Germline lookup yields CDR1 MNHNS and CDR2 SASEGT. The V and J ends lost 0 bases and 1 base respectively, with 12 bases between them. This CDR3 is 17 amino acids long.

This clone appeared a single time. The CDR3 coding sequence is TGTGCCAGCAGGTCGGGACATAGCTTCACAGATACGCAGTATTTT. Encoded protein: CASRSGHSFTDTQYF. The chain is built from TRBV6-1 and TRBJ2-3; tentative D call: TRBD1 (6 bases). V was pared by 6 bases and J by 2 bases, with 15 bases between. This CDR3 region has 15 residues. The germline gives CDR1 MNHNS, CDR2 SASEGT.